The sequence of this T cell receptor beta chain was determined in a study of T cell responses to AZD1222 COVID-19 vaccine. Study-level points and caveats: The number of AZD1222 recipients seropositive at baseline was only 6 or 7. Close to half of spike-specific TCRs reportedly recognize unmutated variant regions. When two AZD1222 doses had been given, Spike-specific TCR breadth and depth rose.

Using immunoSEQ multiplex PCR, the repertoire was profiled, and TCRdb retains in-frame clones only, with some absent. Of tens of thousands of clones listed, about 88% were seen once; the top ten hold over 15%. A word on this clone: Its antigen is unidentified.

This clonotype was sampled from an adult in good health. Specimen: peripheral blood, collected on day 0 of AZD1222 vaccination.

In DNA form, the CDR3 reads TGTGCCAGCAGCTTATACATCGGCAGGGGACAGCCCCAGCATTTT. Translated, it gives CASSLYIGRGQPQHF. This chain connects TRBV11-2 to TRBJ1-5, with D perhaps matching TRBD1 (6 bases). The germline CDR1 and CDR2 sequences are SGHAT and FQNNGV. The CDR3 extends over 15 amino acids. Deletions cut 2 bases from V and 7 bases from J, with 15 bases between.